This is a list of T cell receptor beta chains from one sample in a study of regulatory T cells in long-lasting Graves disease. TCRdb passed the multiplex PCR reads through MiXCR, listing each CDR3 protein once. The sample carries 350,000 to 500,000 distinct CDR3 sequences, around 17% recorded once. The same sample was also used in a study of T cells in Graves' hyperthyroidism and ophthalmopathy.

The sequencing here drew on peripheral blood mononuclear cells (PBMCs), taken at new diagnosis, from a patient treated with antithyroid drugs. These receptor sequences come from a woman under 40 with Graves disease. Both conserved end residues are part of each CDR3. D genes are given only for firm matches. Where a row states a size, it is once, few, many or the class of an expanded clone; other rows omit it.

d_call: NA; cdr3_length: 16; j_call: TRBJ2-5; v_call: TRBV29-1; clone_size: few; cdr3_nt: TGCAGCGTTGCGGGACGGATGATTTTAGGGAGGGAGACCCAGTACTTC; cdr3_aa: CSVAGRMILGRETQYF
d_call: NA; cdr3_length: 15; j_call: TRBJ2-3; v_call: TRBV19; clone_size: NA; cdr3_nt: TGTGCCAGCGCAGAGGTGGGAACTAGCACAGATACGCAGTATTTT; cdr3_aa: CASAEVGTSTDTQYF
d_call: NA; cdr3_length: 10; j_call: TRBJ2-7; v_call: TRBV20-1; clone_size: many; cdr3_nt: TGCAGTGCAGTGGACTACGAGCAGTACTTC; cdr3_aa: CSAVDYEQYF
d_call: TRBD1; cdr3_length: 15; j_call: TRBJ1-1; v_call: TRBV7-6; clone_size: many; cdr3_nt: TGTGCCAGCAGCTTAGTAGGGGGCTACAACACTGAAGCTTTCTTT; cdr3_aa: CASSLVGGYNTEAFF
d_call: TRBD1; cdr3_length: 13; j_call: TRBJ1-2; v_call: TRBV28; clone_size: few; cdr3_nt: TGTGCCAGCAGTTCTTCAGGGGGCAGGGGCTACACCTTC; cdr3_aa: CASSSSGGRGYTF
d_call: NA; cdr3_length: 16; j_call: TRBJ2-3; v_call: TRBV5-6; clone_size: NA; cdr3_nt: TGTGCCAGCAGCTTGTTATTGGGGCAAGCCACAGATACGCAGTATTTT; cdr3_aa: CASSLLLGQATDTQYF
d_call: TRBD1; cdr3_length: 15; j_call: TRBJ2-2; v_call: TRBV28; clone_size: NA; cdr3_nt: TGTGCCAGCAGGGGACAGGGGGCGCCCACCGGGGAGCTGTTTTTT; cdr3_aa: CASRGQGAPTGELFF
d_call: NA; cdr3_length: 17; j_call: TRBJ2-5; v_call: TRBV5-1; clone_size: many; cdr3_nt: TGCGCCAGCAGCTTGTACCCCCCACGGGGACGGCAAGAGACCCAGTACTTC; cdr3_aa: CASSLYPPRGRQETQYF
d_call: TRBD1; cdr3_length: 14; j_call: TRBJ2-5; v_call: TRBV12-3/TRBV12-4; clone_size: many; cdr3_nt: TGTGCCAGCAGTTTGGACAGGGTAGAAGAGACCCAGTACTTC; cdr3_aa: CASSLDRVEETQYF
d_call: NA; cdr3_length: 16; j_call: TRBJ2-2; v_call: TRBV28; clone_size: NA; cdr3_nt: TGTGCCAGCAGTTTATACGGGCTCTCGAACACCGGGGAGCTGTTTTTT; cdr3_aa: CASSLYGLSNTGELFF
d_call: TRBD2; cdr3_length: 19; j_call: TRBJ2-1; v_call: TRBV11-2; clone_size: many; cdr3_nt: TGTGCCAGCAGCCCTCCCCGACTAGCGGCCCCGAGCTCCTACAATGAGCAGTTCTTC; cdr3_aa: CASSPPRLAAPSSYNEQFF
d_call: TRBD2; cdr3_length: 17; j_call: TRBJ2-3; v_call: TRBV6-2/TRBV6-3; clone_size: NA; cdr3_nt: TGTGCCAGCAGTTACTTAGCGGGAGAGGTTATGACAGATACGCAGTATTTT; cdr3_aa: CASSYLAGEVMTDTQYF
d_call: TRBD2; cdr3_length: 17; j_call: TRBJ2-2; v_call: TRBV2; clone_size: many; cdr3_nt: TGTGCCAGCAGTGAAACCAGGACTAGCGGGAGAACCGGGGAGCTGTTTTTT; cdr3_aa: CASSETRTSGRTGELFF
d_call: TRBD1; cdr3_length: 13; j_call: TRBJ2-1; v_call: TRBV5-1; clone_size: many; cdr3_nt: TGCGCCAGCAGCTTTGAGGGACAGGAGGAGCAGTTCTTC; cdr3_aa: CASSFEGQEEQFF
d_call: NA; cdr3_length: 13; j_call: TRBJ1-1; v_call: TRBV6-1; clone_size: NA; cdr3_nt: TGCGCCAGCAGAGGGGACCGCTACACTGAAGCTTTCTTT; cdr3_aa: CASRGDRYTEAFF
d_call: NA; cdr3_length: 14; j_call: TRBJ1-4; v_call: TRBV28; clone_size: many; cdr3_nt: TGTGCCAGCAGGGGGACTGCAACTAATGAAAAACTGTTTTTT; cdr3_aa: CASRGTATNEKLFF
d_call: TRBD2; cdr3_length: 16; j_call: TRBJ2-1; v_call: TRBV11-2; clone_size: NA; cdr3_nt: TGTGCCAGCAGCCGACGGGGAGCGGGAGACTACAATGAGCAGTTCTTC; cdr3_aa: CASSRRGAGDYNEQFF
d_call: NA; cdr3_length: 13; j_call: TRBJ1-1; v_call: TRBV7-3; clone_size: NA; cdr3_nt: TGTGCCAGCAGCCCCTATACCGGGACTGAAGCTTTCTTT; cdr3_aa: CASSPYTGTEAFF
d_call: TRBD1; cdr3_length: 14; j_call: TRBJ2-1; v_call: TRBV12-3/TRBV12-4; clone_size: few; cdr3_nt: TGTGCCAGCAGTTCCCAGGGGGCCCTCAGTGAGCAGTTCTTC; cdr3_aa: CASSSQGALSEQFF
d_call: NA; cdr3_length: 14; j_call: TRBJ2-5; v_call: TRBV11-2; clone_size: many; cdr3_nt: TGTGCCAGCAGTCATGGGTCGGGTTCAGAGACCCAGTACTTC; cdr3_aa: CASSHGSGSETQYF
d_call: TRBD2; cdr3_length: 15; j_call: TRBJ2-7; v_call: TRBV20-1; clone_size: many; cdr3_nt: TGCAGTGCTAGAGATTCAGCGGGAGGGCTCCACGAGCAGTACTTC; cdr3_aa: CSARDSAGGLHEQYF
d_call: TRBD2; cdr3_length: 18; j_call: TRBJ2-1; v_call: TRBV6-2/TRBV6-3; clone_size: NA; cdr3_nt: TGTGCCAGCAGTTACTGGAGGGGACTAGCGGGAGGGGGGAATGAGCAGTTCTTC; cdr3_aa: CASSYWRGLAGGGNEQFF
d_call: NA; cdr3_length: 11; j_call: TRBJ2-1; v_call: TRBV30; clone_size: many; cdr3_nt: TGTGCATATCTAAAAGGACTACGGCGTTTCTTC; cdr3_aa: CAYLKGLRRFF
d_call: NA; cdr3_length: 14; j_call: TRBJ2-7; v_call: TRBV6-1; clone_size: many; cdr3_nt: TGTGCCAGCAGACCCGTGGGCAGGATCTACGAGCAGTACTTC; cdr3_aa: CASRPVGRIYEQYF
d_call: NA; cdr3_length: 14; j_call: TRBJ1-6; v_call: TRBV28; clone_size: many; cdr3_nt: TGTGCCAGCAGCTTACGGGACACCGGACTTCCCCTCCACTTT; cdr3_aa: CASSLRDTGLPLHF
d_call: NA; cdr3_length: 15; j_call: TRBJ1-3; v_call: TRBV11-2; clone_size: few; cdr3_nt: TGTGCCAGCAGCTTAGACCGGGTCTCTGGAAACACCATATATTTT; cdr3_aa: CASSLDRVSGNTIYF
d_call: NA; cdr3_length: 14; j_call: TRBJ2-3; v_call: TRBV7-9; clone_size: few; cdr3_nt: TGTGCCAGCAGCACGGACAGTAGCACAGATACGCAGTATTTT; cdr3_aa: CASSTDSSTDTQYF
d_call: NA; cdr3_length: 15; j_call: TRBJ1-1; v_call: TRBV12-3/TRBV12-4; clone_size: few; cdr3_nt: TGTGCCAGCAGTTTAATATGGGGGGAGGACACTGAAGCTTTCTTT; cdr3_aa: CASSLIWGEDTEAFF
d_call: TRBD2; cdr3_length: 16; j_call: TRBJ2-7; v_call: TRBV11-2; clone_size: once; cdr3_nt: TGTGCCAGCAGCTTTCCCCTTAGCGGGAGTCCCCACGAGCAGTACTTC; cdr3_aa: CASSFPLSGSPHEQYF
d_call: NA; cdr3_length: 16; j_call: TRBJ1-1; v_call: TRBV20-1; clone_size: NA; cdr3_nt: TGCAGTGCTAGAGCCTTTACGGGGGGCAGGGGCACTGAAGCTTTCTTT; cdr3_aa: CSARAFTGGRGTEAFF